The 8 T cell receptor beta chains given below trace back to one sample, sequenced in a study of blood T cell repertoires in COVID-19. TCRdb's copy holds only in-frame clones and misses some; the assay was immunoSEQ multiplex PCR. The sample consists of about 120,000 clones, approximately 85% of them appearing once. Input material: peripheral blood. Every receptor here comes from a woman of 80 years or more with acute or convalescent COVID-19.

The genes are TRBV4-3 and TRBJ1-6, with 7 bases that match TRBD1. V gave up 0 bases and J gave up 10 bases; unmatched junction bases: 6. The CDR3 runs to 15 residues. In germline, CDR1 is LGHNA, CDR2 YSLEER. CDR3 sequence (DNA): TGCGCCAGCAGCCAAGATCAGGGGGTATTATCACCCCTCCACTTT. Translation gives CASSQDQGVLSPLHF.

CDR3 sequence: CASSIGSPGEPQHF. The DNA of the CDR3 is TGCGCCAGCAGCATCGGGAGCCCGGGGGAGCCCCAGCATTTT. V and J are TRBV5-1 and TRBJ1-5, with a weak D call TRBD1 (5 bases). This CDR3 has 14 amino acids. The V gene's germline CDR1 is SGHRS and CDR2 YFSETQ. Trimming pared 4 bases from V and 8 bases from J, leaving 16 bases between.

The rearrangement joins TRBV3-1 (or the pseudogene TRBV3-2) to TRBJ1-2; the D is unclear. The CDR3 sequence is 13 residues long. CDR1 is LGHDT, CDR2 YNNKEL, per germline (reference sequence). Trimming stripped 3 bases from V and 8 bases from J, with 13 bases between. The CDR3 spells CASSHQAENGYTF. As DNA, the CDR3 is TGTGCCAGCAGCCACCAAGCGGAGAACGGCTACACCTTC.

This chain connects TRBV29-1 to TRBJ1-1; maybe TRBD1 (6 bases). The CDR3 length is 13 residues. Trimming took off 2 bases at V and 8 bases at J, with 15 bases between the two ends. Germline CDR1 SQVTM, CDR2 ANQGSEA. Here the CDR3 reads CSVERRLGTEAFF. CDR3 DNA: TGCAGCGTTGAACGCCGGTTGGGGACAGAAGCTTTCTTT. The whole variable domain, filled in from reference TRBV29-1 and TRBJ1-1, reads SAVISQKPSRDICQRGTSLTIQCQVDSQVTMMFWYRQQPGQSLTLIATANQGSEATYESGFVIDKFPISRPNLTFSTLTVSNMSPEDSSIYLCSVERRLGTEAFFGQGTRLTVV.

The genes are TRBV2 and TRBJ1-6, with D perhaps matching TRBD1 (5 bases). CDR1 and CDR2 (germline): SNHLY, FYNNEI. V lost 2 bases and J lost 0, with 11 bases in between. The CDR3 is 17 residues long. The CDR3 DNA reads TGTGCCAGCAGTGAATTGGGGGGGATCTCCTATAATTCACCCCTCCACTTT. It codes for CASSELGGISYNSPLHF.

CDR3 protein: CASSSRTPGTQYF. DNA of the CDR3: TGTGCCAGCAGCTCCCGGACCCCGGGAACCCAGTACTTC. The V call is TRBV9, the J call TRBJ2-5; maybe TRBD2 (5 bases). Trimming shortened V by 4 bases and J by 8 bases, and 15 bases separated the two germline ends. CDR1 and CDR2 (germline): SGDLS, YYNGEE. This CDR3 spans 13 amino acids.

This rearrangement joins TRBV7-2 to TRBJ1-5, with TRBD1 matching over 9 bases. Per germline, CDR1 SGHTA and CDR2 FQGNSA. The ends lost 5 bases at V and 1 base at J; junction bases unmatched: 9. The CDR3 has 17 amino acids. The CDR3 loop reads CASSQQGALNSNQPQHF. Here the CDR3 DNA reads TGTGCCAGCAGCCAACAGGGGGCGCTTAACAGCAATCAGCCCCAGCATTTT.

A note on this clone: Other nucleotide sequences in the sample specify the same CDR3. The chain uses TRBV10-3 and TRBJ1-1, with 8 bases identical to TRBD1. Trimming removed 4 bases from V and 0 bases from J; junction bases left unmatched: 1. The length of the CDR3 is 14 residues. Germline V gives CDR1 ENHRY, CDR2 SYGVKD. CDR3 region: CAISGQGMNTEAFF. The CDR3 DNA reads TGTGCCATCAGTGGACAGGGGATGAACACTGAAGCTTTCTTT.